The rows below give T cell receptor beta chains drawn from one sample of a study of blood T cells in healthy people across ages. TCRdb recomputed calls from the 5' RACE reads with MiXCR, one row per CDR3 protein. This sample has around 900,000 distinct CDR3 sequences, with 25% to 30% found just once. The sample consisted of blood. The receptors come from a woman older than 75 in good health. The CDR3 runs from the conserved cysteine through the conserved F or W. D genes are given only for firm matches. Size tells how often a clone was seen (once, few, many) or the class of an expanded clone, and some rows leave it out.

V gene,clone size,D gene,CDR3 protein
TRBV29-1,.,.,CSVQPGENTIYF
TRBV6-2/TRBV6-3,.,.,CASSYRGLAKNIQYF
TRBV2,.,.,CASKEGLVNEQYF
TRBV19,.,.,CASSIGQGSLAKNIQYF
TRBV9,few,.,CASSAAFGTHTEAFF
TRBV7-9,.,TRBD1,CASSLAGQGAGYGDTF
TRBV25-1,.,TRBD1,CASSELEGAITEAFF
TRBV15,few,TRBD2,CATSRGGLAGGSDTQYF
TRBV20-1,.,.,CSARGGESSGNTIYF
TRBV2,.,TRBD1,CASRRQGGGQPQHF
TRBV12-3/TRBV12-4,.,.,CASSPEYQPQHF
TRBV12-3/TRBV12-4,many,.,CASSKRGTGYGYTF
TRBV4-3,many,TRBD2,CASSQTLGGGETQYF
TRBV5-1,many,TRBD1,CASSTGQGETQYF
TRBV4-3,many,.,CASSQGRAYNEQFF
TRBV7-8,.,TRBD1,CASSTAGGSGNTIYF
TRBV29-1,many,TRBD2,CSIHPTSGGIGEQFF
TRBV25-1,few,.,CASSLWIGDSPLHF
TRBV19,.,.,CASGGRTPLHF
TRBV3-1,few,TRBD1,CASRSRGKNTEAFF
TRBV11-2,.,.,CASSFSLPSPGSGTEAFF
TRBV6-2/TRBV6-3,.,.,CASTNPKETQYF
TRBV30,few,TRBD1,CAWSSNRGETQYF
TRBV12-3/TRBV12-4,.,.,CASRNRVRGEAFF
TRBV28,.,.,CASSSTGEVNIQYF
TRBV7-9,many,.,CASSLGRLTTYGYTF
TRBV5-1,many,.,CASSEDGQETQYF
TRBV5-1,many,TRBD1,CASSINPGQGAYEQYF
TRBV29-1,.,.,CSADSNYGYTF
TRBV7-2,many,TRBD1,CASSFRTGPYNEQFF
TRBV3-1,many,TRBD1,CASSRDQGANIQYF
TRBV12-3/TRBV12-4,few,.,CASSFSLGVHYGYTF
TRBV10-1,many,.,CASSPQGSYGYTF
TRBV6-5,many,.,CASSYSQGGFNEQFF
TRBV20-1,.,.,CSARDQPGSNQPQHF
TRBV20-1,.,TRBD1,CSAPRDRGNTGELFF
TRBV7-9,.,.,CASGTSGTLKETQYF
TRBV12-3/TRBV12-4,.,.,CASSLRQLGYEQYF
TRBV7-2,many,TRBD2,CASSLGAGGETQYF
TRBV6-1,few,.,CASRQDYGTELFF
TRBV6-5,many,TRBD1,CASRRDRGRDQPQHF
TRBV6-2/TRBV6-3,.,.,CASSYRQTGSGGYTF
TRBV2,many,.,CASGSTANYGYTF
TRBV20-1,many,.,CSAREGESTDTQYF
TRBV6-6,.,.,CASSLGGGDSPLHF
TRBV19,.,.,CASRGRVSGANVLTF
TRBV5-1,.,TRBD1,CASSQGQGAYKQYF
TRBV3-1,.,.,CASSQVIRSSYNEQFF
TRBV19,few,TRBD1,CASTETGSETQYF
TRBV5-1,few,TRBD2,CASSLAAAGGTDTQYF